A single sample is the source of the 27 T cell receptor beta chains below, sequenced in a study of cytomegalovirus exposure and HLA in healthy donors. The table came from immunoSEQ multiplex PCR; TCRdb's copy has only in-frame clones and leaves some out. The sample includes about 240,000 clones, 75% to 90% of them seen just once. The sequenced sample was PBMCs. The receptors were sampled from a woman under 40 in good health and CMV-seropositive.

This clone was counted only a few times. This chain connects TRBV11-3 to TRBJ1-1, with D hard to call. The CDR3 is 17 amino acids. V lost 7 bases and J lost 3, with 24 bases in between. Germline CDR1 SGHNT, CDR2 YENEEA. CDR3 region: CASTHQERVLGDTEAFF. CDR3 nucleotides: TGTGCCAGCACCCATCAGGAGAGGGTATTGGGAGACACTGAAGCTTTCTTT.

CDR3 in DNA: TGTGCCAGCAGTTACTTCAGGGTAGATGGCTACACCTTC. Its translation is CASSYFRVDGYTF. This chain joins TRBV6-6 and TRBJ1-2, with TRBD1 as a possible D gene (5 bases). There are 13 residues in the CDR3. In germline, CDR1 is MNHNY, CDR2 SVGAGI (reference sequence). The V end lost 1 base, the J end lost 6 bases, and 9 bases lay between the germline ends.

V is TRBV7-3 and J is TRBJ1-1, with a tentative D call TRBD1 (5 bases). Germline assignment: CDR1 SGHTA and CDR2 FQGTGA. V lost 4 bases and J lost 2, with 8 bases in between. This CDR3 contains 13 residues. CDR3 sequence (DNA): TGTGCCAGCAGCTCCGACAGCAACACTGAAGCTTTCTTT. The encoded protein is CASSSDSNTEAFF.

The genes are TRBV6-1 and TRBJ1-5, with 11 positions matching TRBD1. The CDR3 runs to 19 residues. CDR1 MNHNS and CDR2 SASEGT come from the germline V gene. V lost 4 bases and J lost 0; bases outside the gene matches: 11. The CDR3 nucleotides read TGTGCCAGCAGTGGTAAGCCGGGACAGGGGGTTTATAGCAATCAGCCCCAGCATTTT. It encodes CASSGKPGQGVYSNQPQHF.

The table lists this clone with a count of one. This chain links TRBV27 with TRBJ2-5; 7 bases match TRBD1. The CDR3 is 14 amino acids. CDR1 MNHEY and CDR2 SMNVEV come from the germline V gene (reference sequence). The V and J ends lost 6 bases and 3 bases, in that order; junction bases with no gene match: 7. CDR3 loop: CASSLTGWEETQYF. The CDR3 region has the DNA TGTGCCAGCAGCCTGACAGGGTGGGAAGAGACCCAGTACTTC.

J is TRBJ1-1 and V is TRBV5-1, with 7 bases identical to TRBD1. V was clipped by 5 bases and J by 2 bases; unmatched bases: 6. The CDR3 has 14 residues. The germline V gene encodes CDR1 SGHRS and CDR2 YFSETQ. The CDR3, as DNA: TGCGCCAGCAGTACGGCAGGGGGTAACACTGAAGCTTTCTTT. Translation: CASSTAGGNTEAFF.

The J gene is TRBJ2-1, the V gene TRBV6-9, with D unresolved. In germline, CDR1 is MNHGY, CDR2 SVAAGI. The V end lost 8 bases, the J end lost 0 bases, and 8 bases lay between the germline ends. The CDR3 runs to 13 residues. The CDR3 loop is CASGGPSYNEQFF. CDR3 nucleotide sequence: TGTGCCAGCGGCGGCCCCTCCTACAATGAGCAGTTCTTC.

The rearrangement uses TRBV9 and TRBJ2-1, with unresolved D. The germline V gene has CDR1 SGDLS and CDR2 YYNGEE. The CDR3 totals 15 residues. V gave up 4 bases and J gave up 9 bases, with 20 bases separating them. This CDR3 is CASSQRSPQTGEQFF. In DNA form, the CDR3 reads TGTGCCAGCAGCCAGCGTAGTCCCCAGACCGGTGAGCAGTTCTTC.

This clone has a single count. This sequence may be a read error, since a much larger clone differs from it by one base. The chain has TRBV6-5 and TRBJ1-1; D gene uncertain. Germline V gives CDR1 MNHEY, CDR2 SVGAGI. CDR3 length: 14 amino acids. V dropped 0 bases and J dropped 1 base, with 6 bases sitting between them. The CDR3 protein is CASSYSGRNTEAFF. DNA for the CDR3: TGTGCCAGCAGTTACTCGGGGAGGAACACTGAAGCTTTCTTT.

This clone was seen a few times. CDR3 DNA: TGTGCCTGGAGCGCCCAGGACACCGGGGAGCTGTTTTTT. This sequence encodes CAWSAQDTGELFF. The J gene is TRBJ2-2, the V gene TRBV30; D not certain. This CDR3 is 13 amino acids long. V shed 3 bases and J shed 3 bases, with 8 bases lying between them. Germline V gene data show CDR1 as GTSNPN and CDR2 as SVGIG (reference sequence).

V gene TRBV4-1 combines with J gene TRBJ2-5, with a weak D call TRBD2 (6 bases). The CDR3 runs 16 residues. V lost 2 bases, J lost 3 bases, and 16 bases lay in between. The germline V gene has CDR1 MGHRA and CDR2 YSYEKL. The CDR3 DNA reads TGCGCCAGCAGCCAAAATAGCGGCACGAGAGAAGAGACCCAGTACTTC. Its translation is CASSQNSGTREETQYF.

This clone occurred once. V gene TRBV19 combines with J gene TRBJ2-7, with TRBD1 identical over 12 bases. J gave up 5 bases and V 8 bases, and 4 bases lay outside the gene matches. CDR3 length: 13 residues. Germline V lookup: CDR1 LNHDA, CDR2 SQIVND (reference sequence). The CDR3 reads CASRDRGRDEQYF. CDR3 nucleotides: TGTGCCAGTCGGGACAGGGGGCGCGACGAGCAGTACTTC.

DNA for the CDR3: TGTGCCAGCAGTAACCAAACCCCTAGCCTTGGGTACGAGCAGTACTTC. This gives the protein CASSNQTPSLGYEQYF. The rearrangement links TRBV28 to TRBJ2-7; TRBD2 might be the D (5 bases). The germline gives CDR1 MDHEN, CDR2 SYDVKM. The CDR3 spans 16 residues. Trimming cost V 5 bases and J 4 bases, with 21 bases left between them.

The chain employs TRBV19 and TRBJ2-7, with 8 bases that match TRBD1. Germline loops: CDR1 LNHDA, CDR2 SQIVND (reference sequence). The CDR3 is 15 amino acids. V shed 3 bases, J shed 0 bases, and the junction held 4 bases outside the gene matches. The DNA for the CDR3 is TGTGCCAGTAGTATTCGGACAGGGTTCTCCTACGAGCAGTACTTC. Protein product: CASSIRTGFSYEQYF.

The chain employs TRBV11-3 and TRBJ2-2; perhaps TRBD1 as D (6 bases). The CDR3 sequence is 16 residues long. Trimming pared 0 bases from V and 4 bases from J, leaving 12 bases between. CDR1 is SGHNT, CDR2 YENEEA, per germline. The CDR3 spells CASSLDHPTGTGELFF. In nucleotides, the CDR3 is TGTGCCAGCAGCTTAGATCATCCGACAGGCACCGGGGAGCTGTTTTTT.

The chain has TRBV9 and TRBJ2-2, with 9 bases aligning to TRBD2. The junction had 7 bases not matched to a gene; V was cut back by 2 bases and J by 5 bases. The CDR3 spans 16 residues. Germline values: CDR1 SGDLS, CDR2 YYNGEE. The DNA for the CDR3 is TGTGCCAGCAGCGTGGCGGGAGGGCCAGGTACCGGGGAGCTGTTTTTT. Residues: CASSVAGGPGTGELFF.

The V call is TRBV11-1, the J call TRBJ1-1; D is uncertain. This CDR3 is 13 amino acids long. The V end was cut by 4 bases, the J end by 3 bases, with 9 bases between. CDR1 and CDR2 from the germline V gene are SGHAT and FQDESV (reference sequence). This chain's CDR3 is CASSWNGDTEAFF. CDR3 DNA: TGTGCCAGCAGCTGGAATGGAGACACTGAAGCTTTCTTT.

V usage is TRBV30 and J usage is TRBJ2-1, with 9 bases fitting TRBD2. Germline assignment: CDR1 GTSNPN and CDR2 SVGIG (reference sequence). Trimming at V came to 8 bases and at J to 0 bases, leaving 11 bases not matched to a gene. This CDR3 contains 16 residues. The DNA for the CDR3 is TGTGCCCGCGGAGCTAGCGGGATCAGCTCCTACAATGAGCAGTTCTTC. Translating gives CARGASGISSYNEQFF.

The chain has TRBV11-2 and TRBJ2-7; D is ambiguous. V lost 0 bases and J 1 base, leaving 13 bases between the germline ends. CDR3 length: 16 amino acids. CDR1 is SGHAT and CDR2 is FQNNGV in the germline V gene. CDR3 region: CASSLDFRHKSYEQYF. The CDR3 DNA follows: TGTGCCAGCAGCTTAGATTTCAGACACAAATCCTACGAGCAGTACTTC. Combining the CDR3 with reference TRBV11-2 and TRBJ2-7 gives the whole variable domain EAGVAQSPRYKIIEKRQSVAFWCNPISGHATLYWYQQILGQGPKLLIQFQNNGVVDDSQLPKDRFSAERLKGVDSTLKIQPAKLEDSAVYLCASSLDFRHKSYEQYFGPGTRLTVT.

V gene TRBV5-1 combines with J gene TRBJ1-4; 8 positions match TRBD1. V shed 4 bases, J shed 8 bases, and the junction held 7 bases outside the gene matches. The CDR3 contains 14 residues. In germline, CDR1 is SGHRS, CDR2 YFSETQ. CDR3 nucleotide sequence: TGCGCCAGCAGCCCTGGACAGGGTGACGAAAAACTGTTTTTT. It is translated as CASSPGQGDEKLFF.

CDR3: CASSLVGLAYQETQYF. Here the CDR3 DNA reads TGCGCCAGCAGCTTGGTGGGACTGGCGTACCAAGAGACCCAGTACTTC. The rearrangement joins TRBV5-1 to TRBJ2-5, with TRBD2 as a possible D gene (6 bases). The CDR3 is 16 residues long. The V gene lost 0 bases and the J gene lost 0 bases, with 12 bases spanning the gap. Germline V gene sequence: CDR1 SGHRS, CDR2 YFSETQ.

This clone was seen a single time. The chain carries TRBV29-1 and TRBJ2-7, with TRBD2 matching 10 bases. V lost 3 bases, J lost 6 bases, and 5 bases stayed unmatched. The CDR3 covers 13 residues. The germline V gene encodes CDR1 SQVTM and CDR2 ANQGSEA. The CDR3 loop reads CSVEEREGLEQYF. The DNA for the CDR3 is TGCAGCGTTGAGGAGCGGGAGGGCCTCGAGCAGTACTTC.

This chain links TRBV29-1 with TRBJ2-1, with 10 bases aligning to TRBD2. The CDR3 contains 14 residues. CDR1 is SQVTM and CDR2 is ANQGSEA in the germline V gene. V lost 7 bases and J lost 2; bases outside the gene matches: 5. DNA for the CDR3: TGCAGCGCCCTTGGACTAGCGGCCTACAATGAGCAGTTCTTC. Amino acids: CSALGLAAYNEQFF.

The gene calls are TRBV10-3 and TRBJ1-2; TRBD1 matches 7 bases. Germline CDR1 reads ENHRY; CDR2 reads SYGVKD. The CDR3 is 14 amino acids. Trimming removed 2 bases from V and 7 bases from J; junction bases left unmatched: 7. The CDR3 DNA is TGTGCCATCAGTGAGAATCACGAGGGGGCTGGCTACACCTTC. This sequence encodes CAISENHEGAGYTF.

Written as DNA, the CDR3 is TGTGCCAGCAGCCCCTATAGCGGGTCCCCCTACGAGCAGTACTTC. Protein sequence: CASSPYSGSPYEQYF. This chain connects TRBV4-2 to TRBJ2-7; 7 nucleotides align to TRBD2. The CDR3 loop spans 15 amino acids. J gave up 2 bases and V 4 bases, and 8 bases lay outside the gene matches. CDR1 LGHNA and CDR2 YNFKEQ come from the germline V gene.

The genes are TRBV5-4 and TRBJ2-3; TRBD2 matches 11 bases. Trimming took 5 bases from V and 4 from J; bases not matched to a gene: 6. Germline loops: CDR1 SGHNT, CDR2 YYREEE (reference sequence). The CDR3 totals 15 residues. The CDR3 protein is CASRKLAGVSDTQYF. DNA for the CDR3: TGTGCCAGCAGGAAACTAGCGGGAGTTTCAGATACGCAGTATTTT. The full variable domain, in which reference TRBV5-4 and TRBJ2-3 provide the parts outside the CDR3, is ETGVTQSPTHLIKTRGQQVTLRCSSQSGHNTVSWYQQALGQGPQFIFQYYREEENGRGNFPPRFSGLQFPNYSSELNVNALELDDSALYLCASRKLAGVSDTQYFGPGTRLTVL.

This clone was counted a few times. A read error may account for a junction end that differs from germline. The rearrangement links TRBV27 to TRBJ1-2; D is unclear. In germline, CDR1 is MNHEY, CDR2 SMNVEV (reference sequence). The CDR3 runs 8 residues. The CDR3 spells CASSTRSF. The CDR3 nucleotides read TGTGCCAGCAGCACTAGGTCCTTC.